These 20 T cell receptor beta chains were sequenced from one sample in a study of T cells in Graves' hyperthyroidism and ophthalmopathy. Amplification of TCR beta CDR3 regions was performed using RNA transcripts as template. The TCR CDR3 first-round RT-PCR relied on the HTBI primer set. From the multiplex PCR reads, TCRdb called clonotypes with MiXCR, one entry per CDR3 protein. The sample includes about 640,000 distinct CDR3 sequences, 45% of them seen just once. The sequencing sample was made of peripheral blood or thyroid tissue (not recorded which). These receptors originate from an adult man with Graves' disease, either hyperthyroidism or ophthalmopathy (not recorded which).

This clonotype was observed once. At one end the junction does not follow the germline gene, possibly because of a read error. The rearrangement joins TRBV11-3 to TRBJ1-3; D ambiguous. This CDR3 contains 17 residues. Per the germline V gene, CDR1 is SGHNT and CDR2 is YENEEA. CDR3 bases: TGTGCCAGCAGCCTAGAAATGGACGCATTCTCTGGAAACACCATATATTTT. Amino acids: CASSLEMDAFSGNTIYF.

This clonotype was seen a single time. This chain uses TRBV12-5 with TRBJ2-7; perhaps D is TRBD1 or TRBD2 (5 bases each). Germline V gives CDR1 LGHNT, CDR2 FRNRAP. V gave up 1 base and J gave up 0 bases, with 7 bases separating them. CDR3 length: 14 amino acids. The CDR3 loop is CASGLAGSSYEQYF. As DNA, the CDR3 is TGTGCTAGTGGTTTGGCAGGGAGCTCCTACGAGCAGTACTTC. The whole variable domain, remainder taken from reference TRBV12-5 and TRBJ2-7, is DARVTQTPRHKVTEMGQEVTMRCQPILGHNTVFWYRQTMMQGLELLAYFRNRAPLDDSGMPKDRFSAEMPDATLATLKIQPSEPRDSAVYFCASGLAGSSYEQYFGPGTRLTVT.

The chain carries TRBV6-5 and TRBJ1-5; no firm D call. Germline V lookup: CDR1 MNHEY, CDR2 SVGAGI. The CDR3 is made up of 14 amino acids. Between the trimmed V and J ends, which lost 0 bases and 7 bases, there was a span of 10 bases. CDR3: CASSYSAMGQPQHF. The CDR3 region has the DNA TGTGCCAGCAGTTACTCGGCGATGGGGCAGCCCCAGCATTTT.

This clonotype was seen a single time. The rearrangement links TRBV6-6 to TRBJ1-2; tentative D call: TRBD1 (5 bases). Trimming took off 5 bases at V and 12 bases at J, with 16 bases between the two ends. This CDR3 contains 12 residues. Germline V gives CDR1 MNHNY, CDR2 SVGAGI (reference sequence). The CDR3 sequence: CASSETGVGHTF. CDR3 coding DNA: TGTGCCAGCAGTGAGACGGGGGTCGGCCACACCTTC.

V usage is TRBV7-9 and J usage is TRBJ2-7, with D tentatively TRBD1 (6 bases). Germline V lookup: CDR1 SEHNR, CDR2 FQNEAQ (reference sequence). The CDR3 extends over 15 amino acids. V lost 2 bases, J lost 1 base, and 12 bases lay in between. The CDR3 protein is CASSLHGQGSYEQYF. In DNA, the CDR3 is TGTGCCAGCAGCTTACACGGGCAGGGGTCCTACGAGCAGTACTTC.

The chain combines TRBV7-9 with TRBJ2-5, with 7 bases that match TRBD2. This CDR3 has 14 amino acids. Germline V CDR1 and CDR2: SEHNR, FQNEAQ (reference sequence). The J segment lost 5 bases and the V segment lost 4 bases, leaving 7 bases of the junction unmatched. The CDR3 DNA reads as TGTGCCAGCAGCTCGGCGGGAGTTGTGGAGACCCAGTACTTC. Translated: CASSSAGVVETQYF.

This clonotype occurred many times. V and J are TRBV29-1 and TRBJ2-5; D is perhaps TRBD1 or TRBD2 (6 bases each). Germline-derived CDR1 and CDR2 are SQVTM and ANQGSEA. V was trimmed by 3 bases and J by 5 bases, leaving 19 bases between them. The CDR3 consists of 15 residues. CDR3 DNA: TGCAGCGTTGAGGGGGGAAAGGGGGTCCAGGAGACCCAGTACTTC. This codes for CSVEGGKGVQETQYF.

The sample holds many counts of this clonotype. The chain carries TRBV12-3 or TRBV12-4 and TRBJ1-6; TRBD1 aligns across 9 bases. V gave up 5 bases and J gave up 7 bases; unmatched junction bases: 6. The CDR3 is 15 amino acids. The CDR3: CASSPYRGRNSPLHF. CDR3 bases: TGTGCCAGCAGTCCGTACAGGGGGCGGAATTCACCCCTCCACTTT.

The chain has TRBV10-3 and TRBJ1-6; D not certain. V lost 7 bases and J lost 8, with 15 bases in between. Germline V gene data show CDR1 as ENHRY and CDR2 as SYGVKD. This CDR3 has 14 amino acids. The CDR3 DNA is TGTGCCATCACCATGACGGGGATTGATTCACCCCTCCACTTT. This translates into CAITMTGIDSPLHF.

The V call is TRBV7-9, the J call TRBJ2-2, with 8 bases lining up with TRBD1. CDR3 length: 15 amino acids. CDR1 is SEHNR and CDR2 is FQNEAQ in the germline V gene (reference sequence). V was clipped by 8 bases and J by 4 bases; unmatched bases: 9. The CDR3 coding sequence is TGTGCCAGCCGAACGACAGGGGTGCGCACCGGGGAGCTGTTTTTT. Its translation is CASRTTGVRTGELFF.

This clonotype was counted many times. The CDR3 DNA sequence: TGCAGCGTTGGGTTTGGGGGCGTGAACACTGAAGCTTTCTTT. This translates into CSVGFGGVNTEAFF. This chain links TRBV29-1 with TRBJ1-1; weak D call: TRBD1 (6 bases). V lost 4 bases, J lost 0 bases, and 12 bases lay in between. Germline V gives CDR1 SQVTM, CDR2 ANQGSEA. CDR3 length: 14 residues.

The sample holds many counts of this clonotype. V and J are TRBV14 and TRBJ2-5; TRBD2 matches at 8 bases. Germline loops: CDR1 SGHDN, CDR2 FVKESK. V lost 4 bases and J lost 4; bases outside the gene matches: 8. The length of the CDR3 is 15 residues. CDR3: CASSRSAGVRETQYF. CDR3 bases: TGTGCCAGCAGCCGGTCAGCGGGAGTGAGAGAGACCCAGTACTTC.

The rearrangement uses TRBV6-6 and TRBJ2-7, with 7 bases matching TRBD1. In germline, CDR1 is MNHNY, CDR2 SVGAGI (reference sequence). The CDR3 extends over 16 amino acids. Losses at the gene ends were 2 bases for V and 0 bases for J; bases not matched to a gene: 7. CDR3 DNA: TGTGCCAGCAGTTACACGACAGGGCAGAGCTCCTACGAGCAGTACTTC. This encodes CASSYTTGQSSYEQYF.

The chain couples TRBV7-2 to TRBJ1-1; 10 nucleotides match TRBD1. The V segment lost 3 bases and the J segment 10 bases; nucleotides outside the gene matches: 2. Looked up from germline, CDR1 is SGHTA and CDR2 is FQGNSA. The CDR3 consists of 12 residues. The CDR3 here is CASSLRQGAAFF. Written as DNA, the CDR3 is TGTGCCAGCAGCTTGAGACAGGGGGCAGCTTTCTTT.

DNA of the CDR3: TGCAGTGCTAGAGATCCCTCAGGGATGGCTTTCTTT. Amino acid sequence: CSARDPSGMAFF. The chain has TRBV20-1 and TRBJ1-1, with D perhaps matching TRBD1 (5 bases). Trimming cost V 0 bases and J 11 bases, with 13 bases left between them. This CDR3 has 12 residues. Germline V gene sequence: CDR1 DFQATT, CDR2 SNEGSKA (reference sequence).

The gene calls are TRBV7-2 and TRBJ1-2; tentatively, D is TRBD1 (6 bases). Germline CDR1 reads SGHTA; CDR2 reads FQGNSA. V was cut by 4 bases and J by 6 bases, with 18 bases left in between. CDR3 length: 15 amino acids. CDR3 sequence reads: CASSSLRGGFDGYTF. DNA for the CDR3: TGTGCCAGCAGCTCATTAAGGGGGGGGTTCGATGGCTACACCTTC. Full variable domain (remainder filled in from reference TRBV7-2 and TRBJ1-2): GAGVSQSPSNKVTEKGKDVELRCDPISGHTALYWYRQSLGQGLEFLIYFQGNSAPDKSGLPSDRFSAERTGGSVSTLTIQRTQQEDSAVYLCASSSLRGGFDGYTFGSGTRLTVV.

The chain recombines TRBV3-1 with TRBJ2-7, with 7 bases matching TRBD2. The CDR3 runs to 14 residues. CDR1 is LGHDT and CDR2 is YNNKEL in the germline V gene (reference sequence). V was pared by 1 base and J by 3 bases, with 3 bases of the junction left unmatched. CDR3 region: CASSQGEGIYEQYF. In DNA form, the CDR3 reads TGTGCCAGCAGCCAAGGGGAGGGGATCTACGAGCAGTACTTC.

J is TRBJ2-7 and V is TRBV7-3, with 12 bases fitting TRBD1. Germline-derived CDR1 and CDR2 are SGHTA and FQGTGA. The CDR3 consists of 15 residues. J gave up 5 bases and V 10 bases, and 12 bases lay outside the gene matches. The CDR3 coding sequence is TGTGCCACCCAGAATGGGACAGGGGGCAGGGACGAGCAGTACTTC. Amino acids: CATQNGTGGRDEQYF.

The J gene is TRBJ2-7, the V gene TRBV7-9, with TRBD1 matching 11 bases. The assigned J gene may be wrong: the sequence end matches TRBJ2-1 better. This CDR3 has 15 amino acids. In germline, CDR1 is SEHNR, CDR2 FQNEAQ (reference sequence). Here the CDR3 DNA reads TGTGCCAGCAGCAGGACAGGGGGCAAGTACAATGAGCAGTTCTTC. This translates into CASSRTGGKYNEQFF.

The count of this clonotype is one. This is likely a read error, given that the CDR3 carries no conserved phenylalanine or tryptophan at its end. It is unclear where the CDR3 begins or ends on the DNA, so no DNA is shown, and the CDR3 is as TCRdb lists it. The rearrangement uses TRBV5-1 and TRBJ1-4; the tabulated D call, TRBD1, remains unverified against the DNA. Inclusive of both ends, the CDR3 amounts to 8 amino acids. The V gene's germline CDR1 is SGHRS and CDR2 YFSETQ. The CDR3 here is CASSLAAG.